The subject of this entry is one T cell receptor (beta chain). CDR1 and CDR2 from the germline V gene are KGHSH and LQKENI. The CDR3 totals 17 residues. J was trimmed by 0 bases and V by 2 bases; bases with no gene match: 7. These data are taken from a study of blood T cell repertoires in COVID-19. Assay used: immunoSEQ multiplex PCR; TCRdb lists only in-frame clones, some missing. This table has around 23,000 clones, roughly 86% appearing once. Sequenced input: peripheral blood. The V and J genes are TRBV18 and TRBJ2-1; 7 nucleotides line up with TRBD1. The sequence derives from a man aged 50 or older with active COVID-19. The CDR3 spells CASSPTTGADSYNEQFF. The CDR3 DNA is TGTGCCAGCTCACCAACCACAGGGGCCGACTCCTACAATGAGCAGTTCTTC. Full variable domain (missing parts from reference TRBV18 and TRBJ2-1): NAGVMQNPRHLVRRRGQEARLRCSPMKGHSHVYWYRQLPEEGLKFMVYLQKENIIDESGMPKERFSAEFPKEGPSILRIQQVVRGDSAAYFCASSPTTGADSYNEQFFGPGTRLTVL.